This T cell receptor beta chain was recovered during a study of CD8 T cells in ankylosing spondylitis. Findings and limits, study-wide: Ankylosing spondylitis blood appeared to be characterized by a TCR beta motif of about eight highly homologous variants.

CDR3 length equals 15 residues. Germline CDR1 and CDR2: KGHDR and SFDVKD. V shed 5 bases and J 8 bases; nucleotides not matched to a gene: 9. Each TCR beta library was made by quantitative 5'-RACE that incorporated molecular barcodes. TCRdb used MiXCR to reprocess the 5' RACE reads, holding one entry per CDR3 protein. The sample contains hundreds of thousands of distinct CDR3 sequences, approximately 12% of which appear only once. A few counts support this clonotype. Its antigen is unidentified. The sequenced material came from blood, either unsorted or a sorted T cell fraction (not recorded which). The V gene is TRBV24-1, the J gene TRBJ2-1; TRBD1 matches at 9 bases. This sequence was found in a male donor with ankylosing spondylitis. The CDR3 region has the DNA TGTGCCACCAGTGGGGGGACAGGGAGAGTTGATGAGCAGTTCTTC. Translated: CATSGGTGRVDEQFF.